Listed below are T cell receptor beta chains from one sample, sequenced in a study of a mutant IDH1 vaccine in newly diagnosed glioma. TCRdb's copy holds only in-frame clones and misses some; the assay was immunoSEQ multiplex PCR. Found here are roughly 76,000 clones, roughly 85% of them singletons; the top ten hold roughly 2%. No antigen is known for these receptors. The sample here was PBMCs, taken from a glioma patient whose treatment included an IDH1 peptide vaccine. Source of these receptors: a man aged 25-40 years with glioma. Some clones in this sample may be carry-over from other donors' samples. CDR3s include the opening cysteine and the closing phenylalanine or tryptophan. Fields, in order: V gene, J gene, CDR3 protein.

V: TRBV28; J: TRBJ1-3; CDR3: CASSSGTADNTIYF
V: TRBV29-1; J: TRBJ2-7; CDR3: CSVVPSGSGEQYF
V: TRBV11-2; J: TRBJ2-3; CDR3: CASSLRQGARDTQYF
V: TRBV18; J: TRBJ2-5; CDR3: CASSPVEQETQYF
V: TRBV11-2; J: TRBJ1-1; CDR3: CASSFVRDSEAFF
V: TRBV28; J: TRBJ2-3; CDR3: CASSFRTGVLSTDTQYF
V: TRBV2; J: TRBJ1-1; CDR3: CASKLAGIAEAFF
V: TRBV11-2; J: TRBJ2-2; CDR3: CASSLRAGGPGGELFF
V: TRBV2; J: TRBJ1-5; CDR3: CASSWGQGVNQPQHF
V: TRBV5-1; J: TRBJ1-1; CDR3: CASSLISGRNTEAFF
V: TRBV2; J: TRBJ2-3; CDR3: CASSRSGREDTQYF
V: TRBV6-1; J: TRBJ2-5; CDR3: CASSEEGLRPKQETQYF
V: TRBV18; J: TRBJ2-1; CDR3: CASSPRGADDNEQFF
V: TRBV13; J: TRBJ1-2; CDR3: CASSRNVGQIYGYTF
V: TRBV10-3; J: TRBJ2-7; CDR3: CATSGTGSSYEQYF
V: TRBV27; J: TRBJ2-3; CDR3: CASSPGLTDTQYF
V: TRBV4-1; J: TRBJ2-5; CDR3: CASSQEGLAGGVQETQYF
V: TRBV4-3; J: TRBJ1-1; CDR3: CASSQVGVSTEAFF
V: TRBV5-1; J: TRBJ2-5; CDR3: CASSLGLSETQYF
V: TRBV7-9; J: TRBJ2-5; CDR3: CASSLGPRGVETQYF
V: TRBV19; J: TRBJ1-1; CDR3: CASNSRGMNTEAFF
V: TRBV30; J: TRBJ1-3; CDR3: CAWSVKTGNTIYF
V: TRBV2; J: TRBJ1-5; CDR3: CASSDPFLPQHF
V: TRBV30; J: TRBJ2-5; CDR3: CASRGHLETQYF
V: TRBV28; J: TRBJ2-7; CDR3: CASGQGRRLEQYF
V: TRBV7-2; J: .; CDR3: CASSTTGGGQPQYF
V: TRBV5-8; J: TRBJ2-7; CDR3: CASSSGTLYEQYF
V: TRBV10-3; J: TRBJ1-2; CDR3: CAISESQDYGYTF
V: TRBV19; J: TRBJ2-5; CDR3: CASSQTATQETQYF
V: TRBV4-1; J: TRBJ2-1; CDR3: CASSPSGGAYNEQFF
V: TRBV5-1; J: TRBJ2-2; CDR3: CASSQGSGELFF
V: TRBV10-3; J: TRBJ2-1; CDR3: CAISEGAEKEFF
V: TRBV6-5; J: TRBJ1-2; CDR3: CASSLYSGTGYGYTF
V: TRBV5-6; J: TRBJ2-4; CDR3: CASSFEASIQYF
V: TRBV19; J: TRBJ2-1; CDR3: CASSIEAVGGYNEQFF
V: TRBV6-6; J: TRBJ2-7; CDR3: CASSSGRAYEQYF
V: TRBV16; J: TRBJ2-1; CDR3: CASSQSASDRGTRVF
V: TRBV9; J: TRBJ2-3; CDR3: CASSVATSDTQYF
V: TRBV10-2; J: TRBJ1-5; CDR3: CATGGGSNQPQHF
V: TRBV28; J: TRBJ2-7; CDR3: CASSLFREYEQYF
V: TRBV7-2; J: TRBJ2-1; CDR3: CASSSDASGGAHEQFF
V: TRBV18; J: TRBJ2-3; CDR3: CASSPGTGGPGTDTQYF
V: TRBV27; J: TRBJ2-1; CDR3: CASSLGQYNEQFF
V: TRBV5-1; J: TRBJ1-6; CDR3: CASSLGGVNSPLHF
V: TRBV19; J: TRBJ2-1; CDR3: CASSGVYNEQFF
V: TRBV5-6; J: TRBJ2-3; CDR3: CASSQGGLAGADTQYF
V: TRBV30; J: TRBJ2-7; CDR3: CAWSVGTGVREQYF
V: TRBV7-2; J: TRBJ2-7; CDR3: CASSLGGAGYEQYF
V: TRBV7-3; J: TRBJ2-3; CDR3: CASSLTFSGGTDTQYF
V: TRBV18; J: TRBJ1-1; CDR3: CASSDRTLNTEAFF
V: TRBV13; J: TRBJ2-2; CDR3: CASSSGAGELFF
V: TRBV5-6; J: TRBJ1-2; CDR3: CASSLPTGGQDYGYTF
V: TRBV7-6; J: TRBJ2-3; CDR3: CASSLVGGPSTDTQYF
V: TRBV7-9; J: TRBJ2-3; CDR3: CASSLALQATDTQYF